The entry below describes one T cell receptor beta chain. This CDR3 region has 15 residues. The germline V and J ends were trimmed by 4 bases and 4 bases, with 11 bases remaining between them. From germline, CDR1 is KGHSH and CDR2 LQKENI. This sample is drawn from a study of control samples from healthy donors and cancer patients. Profiled with immunoSEQ multiplex PCR; TCRdb holds only in-frame clones, not every one. The sample holds roughly 88,000 clones; approximately 93% are singletons and the top ten take 0.85% to 1%. This sequence originates from a woman under 40 in good health. Sequencing was carried out using blood. The chain is built from TRBV18 and TRBJ1-6; D may be TRBD1 (6 bases). Here the CDR3 reads CASSRRQDYNSPLHF. The CDR3 bases are TGTGCCAGCTCACGGCGACAGGATTATAATTCACCCCTCCACTTT.